The clone carrying this T cell receptor (beta chain) has more than one count but fewer than ten. This CDR3 is 16 amino acids long. The V gene lost 4 bases and the J gene lost 7 bases, with 22 bases spanning the gap. Germline assignment: CDR1 LNHDA and CDR2 SQIVND (reference sequence). These data originate in a study of blood T cell repertoires in COVID-19. Study background: COVID-19 samples collected from the United States, Italy and Spain covered acute and convalescent phases. Nucleic acid was either cDNA or gDNA, and it came from T cells, B-cell-depleted T cells, or PBMCs.

How the authors handled the data: Amplification from reference gene primers served as the basis for estimated nucleated cell counts. Generated by immunoSEQ multiplex PCR, the TCRdb table keeps only in-frame clones and is missing some. For V, J and clone size, that table is used; D and trimming come from the DNA. The repertoire holds 110,000 or so clones, with 75% to 90% as singletons. Sample: peripheral blood. The rearrangement links TRBV19 to TRBJ1-1; D is possibly TRBD1 (6 bases). The sequence was collected from a human donor in a cohort sampled during active COVID-19. This chain's CDR3 is CASSSYMGGGSFEAFF. The CDR3 DNA reads as TGTGCCAGTAGTAGTTACATGGGAGGGGGGAGTTTTGAAGCTTTCTTT.